The next 27 T cell receptor beta chains were all read from a single sample in a study of OX40 agonist ivuxolimab in advanced cancers. Data came from immunoSEQ multiplex PCR; TCRdb stores just in-frame clones and leaves some out. The profile covers about 48,000 clones, with 80% to 90% appearing a single time and roughly 9.9% taken by the ten largest. The source material was CD4+ or CD8+ T cells sorted from blood, sampled in a trial of the OX40 agonist ivuxolimab. The origin of the receptors is an adult with an advanced solid tumor such as melanoma, head and neck, liver or kidney cancer.

CDR3 amino acids: CASSQLRLNQPQHF. In DNA form, the CDR3 reads TGCGCCAGCAGCCAACTCAGGCTCAATCAGCCCCAGCATTTT. The gene calls are TRBV4-1 and TRBJ1-5; no clear D gene. CDR1 and CDR2 (germline): MGHRA, YSYEKL. Trimming removed 2 bases at V and 3 bases at J, with 8 bases between. There are 14 residues in the CDR3.

The chain links TRBV5-1 to TRBJ1-3; no definite D call. V was clipped by 0 bases and J by 0 bases, with 4 bases between them. Per germline, CDR1 SGHRS and CDR2 YFSETQ. This CDR3 has 14 residues. DNA for the CDR3: TGCGCCAGCAGCTTGGGTTACTCTGGAAACACCATATATTTT. Protein product: CASSLGYSGNTIYF.

The V call is TRBV4-2, the J call TRBJ2-1; weak D call: TRBD2 (6 bases). With 0 bases removed from V and 12 bases from J, the gap between germline ends came to 18 bases. This CDR3 comprises 15 residues. Germline V gene data show CDR1 as LGHNA and CDR2 as YNFKEQ. In nucleotides, the CDR3 is TGTGCCAGCAGCCAAGAGCATAGCGGCCCTGGGGTGCAGTTCTTC. It specifies CASSQEHSGPGVQFF.

The chain recombines TRBV6-5 with TRBJ1-1, with D maybe TRBD1 (6 bases). There are 13 residues in the CDR3. V was trimmed by 4 bases and J by 5 bases, leaving 11 bases between them. Germline V gene data show CDR1 as MNHEY and CDR2 as SVGAGI. The CDR3 reads CASSSPGVTEAFF. In nucleotides, the CDR3 is TGTGCCAGCAGTTCTCCAGGGGTGACTGAAGCTTTCTTT.

The CDR3 nucleotides read TGTGCCAGTAGCCCGGACCCCTCTGATGAAGATACGCAGTATTTT. Translating it yields CASSPDPSDEDTQYF. V is TRBV19 and J is TRBJ2-3; D is unresolved. The CDR3 is 15 residues long. Trimming shortened V by 6 bases and J by 5 bases, and 18 bases separated the two germline ends. The V gene's germline CDR1 is LNHDA and CDR2 SQIVND (reference sequence).

This clone was seen only once. V is TRBV28 and J is TRBJ1-3; D gene ambiguous. Germline V gives CDR1 MDHEN, CDR2 SYDVKM. The CDR3 length is 18 residues. V was cut by 1 base and J by 0 bases, with 16 bases left in between. The CDR3 DNA reads TGTGCCAGCAGTTTATATCGATTGGGCGGAGGCTCTGGAAACACCATATATTTT. Its protein is CASSLYRLGGGSGNTIYF.

V usage is TRBV7-9 and J usage is TRBJ1-1, with 8 bases matching TRBD1. The germline CDR1 and CDR2 sequences are SEHNR and FQNEAQ (reference sequence). The CDR3 has 14 amino acids. Germline trimming cut 4 bases from V and 10 bases from J; bases unmatched to any gene: 11. The CDR3 loop is CASSSIGRGRGAFF. The CDR3 nucleotides read TGTGCCAGCAGCTCAATAGGCAGGGGGCGCGGAGCTTTCTTT.

The chain employs TRBV13 and TRBJ2-5; no definite D call. Germline lookup yields CDR1 PRHDT and CDR2 FYEKMQ (reference sequence). The CDR3 extends over 14 amino acids. The ends were cut back, 3 bases at V and 3 bases at J, with 11 bases in the middle. The CDR3 DNA reads TGTGCCAGCAGCTTTGCGACTGGCAAAGAGACCCAGTACTTC. Its protein product is CASSFATGKETQYF.

CDR3 bases: TGTGCCACGAGCGGGGGACTAGCGGGAGGAAAGACCTACGAGCAGTACTTC. Translation gives CATSGGLAGGKTYEQYF. This chain uses TRBV10-3 with TRBJ2-7; 15 bases match TRBD2. V shed 10 bases and J 2 bases; nucleotides not matched to a gene: 12. CDR1 is ENHRY, CDR2 SYGVKD, per germline. CDR3 size: 17 residues.

V usage is TRBV27 and J usage is TRBJ2-1, with 11 bases fitting TRBD2. Per the germline V gene, CDR1 is MNHEY and CDR2 is SMNVEV (reference sequence). This CDR3 has 16 residues. V lost 4 bases and J lost 4; bases outside the gene matches: 6. CDR3 DNA: TGTGCCAGCAGTTCCTCCACTAGCGGGAGATACAATGAGCAGTTCTTC. Its protein is CASSSSTSGRYNEQFF.

The chain recombines TRBV7-9 with TRBJ2-3, with no clear D. The CDR3 spans 14 residues. Germline CDR1 is SEHNR and CDR2 is FQNEAQ (reference sequence). V lost 0 bases to trimming and J lost 5 bases, with 9 bases between them. The CDR3 spells CASSLAVAGDTQYF. CDR3 DNA sequence: TGTGCCAGCAGCTTAGCCGTCGCAGGAGATACGCAGTATTTT.

The chain joins TRBV4-2 to TRBJ2-5; TRBD1 might be the D (6 bases). The germline V gene encodes CDR1 LGHNA and CDR2 YNFKEQ. This CDR3 is built from 13 residues. Trimming took off 2 bases at V and 5 bases at J, with 9 bases between the two ends. The CDR3 is CASSQSRGETQYF. CDR3 nucleotides: TGTGCCAGCAGCCAATCTAGGGGGGAGACCCAGTACTTC.

The rearrangement links TRBV30 to TRBJ2-7; 8 bases map to TRBD1. The CDR3 extends over 16 amino acids. The germline V gene encodes CDR1 GTSNPN and CDR2 SVGIG (reference sequence). V gave up 3 bases and J gave up 1 base; unmatched junction bases: 11. CDR3 in DNA: TGTGCCTGGAGAGACAGGGGTGGAGAGGGGTCCTACGAGCAGTACTTC. As protein: CAWRDRGGEGSYEQYF.

This chain's CDR3 is CAWSVVGQGTTEAFF. The CDR3 bases are TGTGCCTGGAGTGTAGTGGGACAGGGAACCACTGAAGCTTTCTTT. This rearrangement joins TRBV30 to TRBJ1-1, with TRBD1 matching 9 bases. Germline CDR1 is GTSNPN and CDR2 is SVGIG (reference sequence). The V gene end was trimmed by 0 bases and the J gene end by 4 bases; junction bases not matched to a gene: 6. The CDR3 sequence is 15 residues long.

The chain combines TRBV13 with TRBJ1-1; no clear D. The germline V gene encodes CDR1 PRHDT and CDR2 FYEKMQ (reference sequence). The CDR3 runs to 13 residues. The germline V and J ends were trimmed by 2 bases and 3 bases, with 7 bases remaining between them. The CDR3 region has the DNA TGTGCCAGCAGCTTAAATGCGCACACTGAAGCTTTCTTT. This encodes CASSLNAHTEAFF.

This clone has a single count. V is TRBV5-1 and J is TRBJ2-5, with D possibly being TRBD2 (6 bases). CDR1 is SGHRS and CDR2 is YFSETQ in the germline V gene. There are 15 residues in the CDR3. Trimming cost V 5 bases and J 5 bases, with 19 bases left between them. CDR3 region: CASRPTSFSGETQYF. As DNA, the CDR3 is TGCGCCAGCAGGCCGACTAGTTTTAGTGGGGAGACCCAGTACTTC.

This chain uses TRBV5-1 with TRBJ2-7; TRBD2 matches 11 bases. The CDR3 has 14 amino acids. Germline V gene lookup returns CDR1 SGHRS and CDR2 YFSETQ. J lost 3 bases, V lost 4 bases, and 3 bases had no gene match. The CDR3 region has the DNA TGCGCCAGCAGCCCAGGGACTAGCGGCTACGAGCAGTACTTC. Protein product: CASSPGTSGYEQYF.

V gene TRBV7-6 combines with J gene TRBJ2-2, with D tentatively TRBD1 (6 bases). CDR3 length equals 16 residues. V was shortened by 2 bases and J by 4 bases, with 14 bases between the two germline ends. Per the germline V gene, CDR1 is SGHVS and CDR2 is FNYEAQ. This CDR3 is CASSLFETGRTGELFF. The DNA for the CDR3 is TGTGCCAGCAGCTTATTTGAGACAGGACGCACCGGGGAGCTGTTTTTT.

In its sample, this clone was seen once. The CDR3 bases are TGTGCCAGCAGTGGGGCGGGACAGTCTGATGAGCAGTTCTTC. Its protein product is CASSGAGQSDEQFF. The V gene is TRBV28, the J gene TRBJ2-1; possibly TRBD1 for D (7 bases). The V and J ends lost 5 bases and 8 bases respectively, with 16 bases between them. Germline V gene lookup returns CDR1 MDHEN and CDR2 SYDVKM. The CDR3 sequence is 14 residues long.

The chain employs TRBV7-3 and TRBJ2-3, with D possibly being TRBD2 (6 bases). Trimming removed 2 bases from V and 0 bases from J, with 6 bases in between. The germline V gene encodes CDR1 SGHTA and CDR2 FQGTGA. The CDR3 length is 14 residues. The CDR3: CASSLAGSTDTQYF. The CDR3 DNA follows: TGTGCCAGCAGCTTAGCGGGAAGCACAGATACGCAGTATTTT. The variable domain in full, with the rest retrieved from reference TRBV7-3 and TRBJ2-3, is GAGVSQTPSNKVTEKGKYVELRCDPISGHTALYWYRQSLGQGPEFLIYFQGTGAADDSGLPNDRFFAVRPEGSVSTLKIQRTERGDSAVYLCASSLAGSTDTQYFGPGTRLTVL.

The rearrangement links TRBV2 to TRBJ2-1, with D perhaps TRBD2 (6 bases). There are 15 residues in the CDR3. The germline CDR1 and CDR2 sequences are SNHLY and FYNNEI. The ends were cut back, 1 base at V and 4 bases at J, with 11 bases in the middle. CDR3 coding DNA: TGTGCCAGCAGTGAAGAGGAGGGAACTTACAATGAGCAGTTCTTC. This translates into CASSEEEGTYNEQFF.

The V gene is TRBV4-1, the J gene TRBJ2-1; D perhaps matches TRBD2 (5 bases). In germline, CDR1 is MGHRA, CDR2 YSYEKL. The V gene lost 11 bases and the J gene lost 5 bases, with 25 bases spanning the gap. The CDR3 has 16 amino acids. The CDR3 DNA is TGCGCCGGAAGTGGTAGTCTAGCTCGGGGAGACAATGAGCAGTTCTTC. It yields the protein CAGSGSLARGDNEQFF.

A few counts support this clone. The V call is TRBV18, the J call TRBJ1-1; no firm D call. Germline values: CDR1 KGHSH, CDR2 LQKENI. The CDR3 totals 14 residues. The V and J ends lost 2 bases and 1 base respectively, with 8 bases between them. CDR3 amino acids: CASSPNRGNTEAFF. Here the CDR3 DNA reads TGTGCCAGCTCACCAAATCGGGGGAACACTGAAGCTTTCTTT.

V and J are TRBV5-1 and TRBJ2-7; 13 nucleotides match TRBD2. This CDR3 has 18 amino acids. Trimming at V came to 4 bases and at J to 5 bases, leaving 15 bases not matched to a gene. Germline loops: CDR1 SGHRS, CDR2 YFSETQ. Here the CDR3 DNA reads TGCGCCAGCAGCCCGCAGGGACTAGCGGGAACCCTATCCCACGAGCAGTACTTC. This encodes CASSPQGLAGTLSHEQYF.

The V gene is TRBV4-1, the J gene TRBJ2-5; 8 nucleotides line up with TRBD1. This CDR3 has 15 amino acids. With 2 bases clipped from V and 3 bases from J, the junction kept 5 bases outside the gene matches. From germline, CDR1 is MGHRA and CDR2 YSYEKL. For the CDR3, the DNA is TGCGCCAGCAGCCAATCCTACAGGGGGGAAGAGACCCAGTACTTC. Amino acid sequence: CASSQSYRGEETQYF.

This chain connects TRBV6-1 to TRBJ2-7; 7 bases align to TRBD2. The germline gives CDR1 MNHNS, CDR2 SASEGT. Unmatched junction bases numbered 8, after V lost 5 bases and J lost 4 bases. CDR3 length equals 14 residues. The CDR3 reads CASSSERLAYEQYF. CDR3 nucleotide sequence: TGTGCCAGCAGTTCCGAGCGACTAGCATACGAGCAGTACTTC.

As to this clone: A junction end diverges from the germline sequence, so it may reflect a read error. The chain recombines TRBV11-2 with TRBJ2-3, with TRBD1 matching 8 bases. CDR3 length equals 16 residues. In germline, CDR1 is SGHAT, CDR2 FQNNGV. The CDR3 nucleotides read TGTGCCAGCAGCCACGCGTCAGGGGGCAGCAAAGATACGCAGTATTTT. This encodes CASSHASGGSKDTQYF.